The clone carrying this T cell receptor (beta chain) was seen at least ten times. As for time point: newly diagnosed GD, antithyroid drugs for less than 3 months. Isolated PBMC RNA provided the starting material for the TCR library. Trimming removed 5 bases at V and 7 bases at J, with 13 bases between. The CDR3 sequence is 13 residues long. CDR1 is SGHNT and CDR2 is YENEEA in the germline V gene. Sequencing libraries for TCR beta were prepared with iRepertoire HTBI primers and Arm-PCR of CDR3 regions. TCRdb redid the calling of the multiplex PCR reads with MiXCR, one entry per CDR3 protein. The repertoire holds approximately 390,000 distinct CDR3 sequences, with around 15% as singletons. The sample comes from a study of regulatory T cells in long-lasting Graves disease. This sample was also put to use in a study of T cells in Graves' hyperthyroidism and ophthalmopathy.

Source: peripheral blood mononuclear cells (PBMCs), taken at new diagnosis, from a patient treated with antithyroid drugs. The TCR sequence derives from a woman aged 18-29 years with Graves disease. The chain has TRBV11-3 and TRBJ2-3, with D uncertain. The CDR3 loop reads CASSTTGVYTQYF. CDR3 bases: TGTGCCAGCAGCACGACTGGAGTGTATACGCAGTATTTT.